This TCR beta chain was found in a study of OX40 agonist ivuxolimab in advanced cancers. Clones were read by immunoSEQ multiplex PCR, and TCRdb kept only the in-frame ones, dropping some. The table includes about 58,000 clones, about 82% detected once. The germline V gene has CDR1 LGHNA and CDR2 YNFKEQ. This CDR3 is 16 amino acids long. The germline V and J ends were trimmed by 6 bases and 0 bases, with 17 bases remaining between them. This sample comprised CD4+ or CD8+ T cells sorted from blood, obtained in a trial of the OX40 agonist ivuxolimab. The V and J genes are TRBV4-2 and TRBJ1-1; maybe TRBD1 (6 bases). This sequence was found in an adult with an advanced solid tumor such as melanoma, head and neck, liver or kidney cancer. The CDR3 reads CASRGQGRIMNTEAFF. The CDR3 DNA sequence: TGTGCCAGCAGGGGGCAGGGGCGGATTATGAACACTGAAGCTTTCTTT.